There are many counts of the clone carrying this TCR beta chain. The antigen is undetermined. Each of the donors had 8 to 10 milliliters of peripheral blood drawn into EDTA-treated Vacutainer tubes. Between the trimmed V and J ends, which lost 5 bases and 7 bases, there was a span of 12 bases. CDR3 size: 14 residues. Germline V lookup: CDR1 SEHNR, CDR2 FQNEAQ (reference sequence). The sample belongs to a study of blood T cells in healthy people across ages. Overall study: There was about one barcoded beta molecule captured by template switching per two T cells. Notes on the study in general: The fall in TCR beta diversity per million T cells was roughly linear with age.

Then a second PCR, running about 6 to 12 cycles, was carried out with a sample-barcoded 5' primer and a J-beta primer mix. Every single cDNA molecule received a tag from a template-switch adaptor with 12 random nucleotides. Each CDR3 protein gets one entry after TCRdb re-called the 5' RACE reads with MiXCR. The sample records 850,000 to 950,000 distinct CDR3 sequences, 29% being singletons. The receptor was derived from a woman older than 75 in good health. Source material: blood. The rearrangement links TRBV7-9 to TRBJ1-6; TRBD1 might be the D (5 bases). CDR3 coding DNA: TGTGCCAGCAGCATCGGGGGTAGGAATTCACCCCTCCACTTT. It yields the protein CASSIGGRNSPLHF.